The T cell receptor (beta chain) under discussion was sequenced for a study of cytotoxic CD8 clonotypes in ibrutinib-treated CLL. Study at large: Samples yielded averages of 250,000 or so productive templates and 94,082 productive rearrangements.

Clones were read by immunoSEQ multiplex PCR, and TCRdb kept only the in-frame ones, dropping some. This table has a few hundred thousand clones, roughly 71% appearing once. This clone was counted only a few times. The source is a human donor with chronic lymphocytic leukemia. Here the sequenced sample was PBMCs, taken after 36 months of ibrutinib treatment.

CDR3 protein: CASSRDSHGTQYF. The CDR3 region has the DNA TGTGCCAGCAGCCGGGACAGCCATGGGACCCAGTACTTC. The chain combines TRBV5-4 with TRBJ2-5; TRBD1 matches at 7 bases. CDR3 size: 13 residues. The V gene's germline CDR1 is SGHNT and CDR2 YYREEE (reference sequence). The ends lost 4 bases at V and 7 bases at J; junction bases unmatched: 7.